This TCR beta chain was documented in a study of OX40 agonist ivuxolimab in advanced cancers. Study-wide findings and caveats: Among the lowest levels of clonal expansion were found in partial responders at 0.1-3.0 mg/kg. At doses 0.1 to 3.0 mg/kg, CD4+ and CD8+ clones expanded.

Regarding this clone: Its antigen is unknown.

Assay used: immunoSEQ multiplex PCR; TCRdb lists only in-frame clones, some missing. The table includes around 70,000 clones, around 80% detected once. The germline V gene has CDR1 MDHEN and CDR2 SYDVKM. The length of the CDR3 is 13 residues. V lost 10 bases to trimming and J lost 7 bases; unmatched junction nucleotides: 10. This rearrangement joins TRBV28 to TRBJ1-5; 7 nucleotides match TRBD1. This TCR was sampled from an adult with an advanced solid tumor such as melanoma, head and neck, liver or kidney cancer. The sequenced sample was CD4+ or CD8+ T cells sorted from blood, obtained in a trial of the OX40 agonist ivuxolimab. For the CDR3, the DNA is TGTGCCACCCGACAGGGCCTATGGCAGCCCCAGCATTTT. Protein: CATRQGLWQPQHF. The whole variable domain, remainder taken from reference TRBV28 and TRBJ1-5, is DVKVTQSSRYLVKRTGEKVFLECVQDMDHENMFWYRQDPGLGLRLIYFSYDVKMKEKGDIPEGYSVSREKKERFSLILESASTNQTSMYLCATRQGLWQPQHFGDGTRLSIL.